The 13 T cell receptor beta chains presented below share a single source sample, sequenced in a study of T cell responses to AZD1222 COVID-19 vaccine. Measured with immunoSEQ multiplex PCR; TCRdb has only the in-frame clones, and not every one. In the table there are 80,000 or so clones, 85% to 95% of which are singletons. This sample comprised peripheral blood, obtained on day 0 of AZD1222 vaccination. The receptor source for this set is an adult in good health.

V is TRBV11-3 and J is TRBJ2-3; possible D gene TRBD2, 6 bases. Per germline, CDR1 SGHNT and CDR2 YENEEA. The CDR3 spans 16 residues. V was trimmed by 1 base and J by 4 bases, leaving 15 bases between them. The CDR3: CASSLGTSLSPDTQYF. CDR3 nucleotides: TGTGCCAGCAGCTTAGGAACTAGCCTCAGCCCAGATACGCAGTATTTT.

CDR3 in DNA: TGCGCCAGCAGCCAAGCTTGGGCGGCTAGCTATGGCTACACCTTC. Translating it yields CASSQAWAASYGYTF. V usage is TRBV4-3 and J usage is TRBJ1-2; D call uncertain. Per germline, CDR1 LGHNA and CDR2 YSLEER. V gave up 1 base and J gave up 4 bases, with 13 bases separating them. This CDR3 is 15 amino acids long.

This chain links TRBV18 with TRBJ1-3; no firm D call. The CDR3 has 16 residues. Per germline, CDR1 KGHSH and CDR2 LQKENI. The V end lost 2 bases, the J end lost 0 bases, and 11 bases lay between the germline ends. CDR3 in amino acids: CASSPEVGNSGNTIYF. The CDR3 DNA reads TGTGCCAGCTCACCAGAGGTCGGTAACTCTGGAAACACCATATATTTT.

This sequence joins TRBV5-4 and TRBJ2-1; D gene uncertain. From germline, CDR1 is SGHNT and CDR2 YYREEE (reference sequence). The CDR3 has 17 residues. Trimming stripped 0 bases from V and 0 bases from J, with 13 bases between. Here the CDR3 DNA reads TGTGCCAGCAGCTTGGCCCTGTTAGGCAGCTCCTACAATGAGCAGTTCTTC. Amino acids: CASSLALLGSSYNEQFF.

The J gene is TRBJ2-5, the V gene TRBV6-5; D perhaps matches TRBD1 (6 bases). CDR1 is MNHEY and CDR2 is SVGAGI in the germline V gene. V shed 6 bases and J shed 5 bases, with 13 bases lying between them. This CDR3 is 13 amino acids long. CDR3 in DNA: TGTGCCAGCAGGGCACAGGGTTGGGAGACCCAGTACTTC. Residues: CASRAQGWETQYF.

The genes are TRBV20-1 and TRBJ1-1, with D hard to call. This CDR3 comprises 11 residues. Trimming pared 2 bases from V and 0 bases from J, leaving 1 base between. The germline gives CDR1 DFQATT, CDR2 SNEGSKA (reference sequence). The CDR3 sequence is CSARLNTEAFF. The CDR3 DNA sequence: TGCAGTGCTAGACTGAACACTGAAGCTTTCTTT.

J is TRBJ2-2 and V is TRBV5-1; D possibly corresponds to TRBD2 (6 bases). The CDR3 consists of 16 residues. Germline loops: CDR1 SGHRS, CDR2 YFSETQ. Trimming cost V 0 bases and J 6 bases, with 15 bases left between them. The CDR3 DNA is TGCGCCAGCAGCTTGGCCGGCGGGGCCTGGGCCGGGGAGCTGTTTTTT. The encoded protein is CASSLAGGAWAGELFF. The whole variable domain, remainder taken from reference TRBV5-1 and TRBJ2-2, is KAGVTQTPRYLIKTRGQQVTLSCSPISGHRSVSWYQQTPGQGLQFLFEYFSETQRNKGNFPGRFSGRQFSNSRSEMNVSTLELGDSALYLCASSLAGGAWAGELFFGEGSRLTVL.

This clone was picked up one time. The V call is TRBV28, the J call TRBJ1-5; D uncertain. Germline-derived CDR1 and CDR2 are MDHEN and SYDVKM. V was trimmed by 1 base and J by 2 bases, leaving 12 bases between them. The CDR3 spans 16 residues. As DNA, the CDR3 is TGTGCCAGCAGTTTATCCCCCTCTCGGGGCAATCAGCCCCAGCATTTT. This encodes CASSLSPSRGNQPQHF.

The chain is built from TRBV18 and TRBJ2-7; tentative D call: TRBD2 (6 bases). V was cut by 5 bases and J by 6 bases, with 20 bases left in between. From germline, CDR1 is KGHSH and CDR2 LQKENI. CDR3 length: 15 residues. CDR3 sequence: CASSIRPGGEGEQYF. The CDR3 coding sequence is TGTGCCAGCTCAATCCGCCCAGGAGGGGAAGGCGAGCAGTACTTC.

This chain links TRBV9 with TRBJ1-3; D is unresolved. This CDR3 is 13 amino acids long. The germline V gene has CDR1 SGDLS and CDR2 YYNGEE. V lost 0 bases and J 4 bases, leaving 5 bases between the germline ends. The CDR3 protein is CASSVGQGNTIYF. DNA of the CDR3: TGTGCCAGCAGCGTAGGGCAGGGAAACACCATATATTTT.

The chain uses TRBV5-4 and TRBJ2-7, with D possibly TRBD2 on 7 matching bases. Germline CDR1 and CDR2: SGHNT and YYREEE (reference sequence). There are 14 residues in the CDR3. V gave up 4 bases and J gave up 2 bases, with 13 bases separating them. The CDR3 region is CASSSQGTTYEQYF. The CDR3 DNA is TGTGCCAGCAGCAGCCAGGGGACTACCTACGAGCAGTACTTC. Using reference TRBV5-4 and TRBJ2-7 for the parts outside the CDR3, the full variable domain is ETGVTQSPTHLIKTRGQQVTLRCSSQSGHNTVSWYQQALGQGPQFIFQYYREEENGRGNFPPRFSGLQFPNYSSELNVNALELDDSALYLCASSSQGTTYEQYFGPGTRLTVT.

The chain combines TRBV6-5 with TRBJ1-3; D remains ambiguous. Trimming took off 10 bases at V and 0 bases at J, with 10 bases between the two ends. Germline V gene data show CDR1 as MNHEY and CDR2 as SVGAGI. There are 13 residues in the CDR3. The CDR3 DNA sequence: TGTGCCACCCAGAGGAGCTCTGGAAACACCATATATTTT. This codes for CATQRSSGNTIYF.

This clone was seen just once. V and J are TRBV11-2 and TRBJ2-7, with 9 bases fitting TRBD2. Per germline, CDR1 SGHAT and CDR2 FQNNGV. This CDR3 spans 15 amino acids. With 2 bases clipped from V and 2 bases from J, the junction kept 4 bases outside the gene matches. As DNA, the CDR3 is TGTGCCAGCAGCTTAACTAGCGGGCCCGCCTACGAGCAGTACTTC. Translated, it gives CASSLTSGPAYEQYF.